These T cell receptor beta chains were read from a single sample in a study of shared clonotypes between healthy human individuals. Repertoires were generated with immunoSEQ multiplex PCR, while TCRdb's copy carries only in-frame clones and drops some. Of over 800,000 clones listed, about 92% are singletons. The material sequenced was naive CD8+ T cells sorted from blood. The receptor source for this set is a man younger than 40 in good health. The CDR3 runs from the conserved cysteine through the conserved F or W. Each record gives: CDR3 protein, V gene, J gene.

CDR3: CASSLRTGINYGYTF
V: TRBV14
J: TRBJ1-2

CDR3: CASSASGGWTEAFF
V: TRBV9
J: TRBJ1-1

CDR3: CASSQDMGDNEQFF
V: TRBV14
J: TRBJ2-1

CDR3: CASSPKAGYSNQPQHF
V: TRBV18
J: TRBJ1-5

CDR3: CATSSKAGSSYEQYF
V: TRBV6-1
J: TRBJ2-7

CDR3: CASSLGTTDTQYF
V: TRBV11-3
J: TRBJ2-3

CDR3: CASSSDRSGVEETQYF
V: TRBV7-2
J: TRBJ2-5

CDR3: CASSLSSPGVAFF
V: TRBV7-7
J: TRBJ1-1

CDR3: CASSQASSGRNEQFF
V: TRBV4-1
J: TRBJ2-1

CDR3: CASSAGQGWTEAFF
V: TRBV4-1
J: TRBJ1-1

CDR3: CSVEDRGSSYTF
V: TRBV29-1
J: TRBJ1-2

CDR3: CASSAQPGGRPNNEQFF
V: TRBV9
J: TRBJ2-1

CDR3: CASWARSYEQYF
V: TRBV6-5
J: TRBJ2-7

CDR3: CASSAKLAGEIDTQYF
V: TRBV27
J: TRBJ2-3

CDR3: CASSLTYGQKQTGANVLTF
V: TRBV11-2
J: TRBJ2-6

CDR3: CASSQPQGGEQYF
V: TRBV14
J: TRBJ2-7

CDR3: CASSSRVSTDTQYF
V: TRBV28
J: TRBJ2-3

CDR3: CASSLEGSVTDTQYF
V: TRBV28
J: TRBJ2-3

CDR3: CASSEGLNEGYEQYF
V: TRBV2
J: TRBJ2-7

CDR3: CASRDRNEKLFF
V: TRBV10-2
J: TRBJ1-4

CDR3: CASSVVGLASETQYF
V: TRBV9
J: TRBJ2-5

CDR3: CASSSGTEAFF
V: TRBV19
J: TRBJ1-1

CDR3: CASSLGSGTQYF
V: TRBV27
J: TRBJ2-5

CDR3: CASSLEAGGPWEQYF
V: TRBV11-2
J: TRBJ2-7

CDR3: CASSSTSPGPSGRNEQFF
V: TRBV7-9
J: TRBJ2-1

CDR3: CASSYSGNYEQYF
V: TRBV6-5
J: TRBJ2-7

CDR3: CASRTTSGSADTQYF
V: TRBV27
J: TRBJ2-3

CDR3: CASSSEGTGKNIQYF
V: TRBV5-1
J: TRBJ2-4

CDR3: CASRSQARYEQYF
V: TRBV19
J: TRBJ2-7

CDR3: CASDGGLCGHEQFF
V: TRBV6-5
J: TRBJ2-1

CDR3: CASSLLSRWDTQYF
V: TRBV27
J: TRBJ2-3

CDR3: CSVTLNYGYTF
V: TRBV29-1
J: TRBJ1-2

CDR3: CASSENTEYYGYTF
V: TRBV2
J: TRBJ1-2

CDR3: CASSFLAGVTDTQYF
V: TRBV7-2
J: TRBJ2-3

CDR3: CASLWTSGVYNEQFF
V: TRBV27
J: TRBJ2-1

CDR3: CASSTELPMGSQHF
V: TRBV10-2
J: TRBJ1-5

CDR3: CASSLRGGSYEQYF
V: TRBV5-5
J: TRBJ2-7

CDR3: CASSAEGPYEQYF
V: TRBV9
J: TRBJ2-7

CDR3: CASSFLPGAGTKNIQYF
V: TRBV11-2
J: TRBJ2-4

CDR3: CASSQDHRSSYNEQFF
V: TRBV4-3
J: TRBJ2-1

CDR3: CASSYQQGYQPQHF
V: TRBV27
J: TRBJ1-5

CDR3: CASSLEGNEQFF
V: TRBV11-3
J: TRBJ2-1

CDR3: CASSVAGSGNTIYF
V: TRBV9
J: TRBJ1-3

CDR3: CASSTYNEQFF
V: TRBV13
J: TRBJ2-1

CDR3: CASRGRGDGELFF
V: TRBV4-1
J: TRBJ2-2

CDR3: CASSQTLIADTQYF
V: TRBV5-6
J: TRBJ2-3

CDR3: CASSFRDNSYEQYF
V: TRBV21-1
J: TRBJ2-7

CDR3: CASSFPLLDRTGAEDTQYF
V: TRBV7-8
J: TRBJ2-3

CDR3: CASSYSGTGGRETQYF
V: TRBV6-6
J: TRBJ2-5

CDR3: CASSSSIRDPQELFF
V: TRBV7-9
J: TRBJ2-2

CDR3: CASMVRRVDGYTF
V: TRBV2
J: TRBJ1-2

CDR3: CAWSEQSYYEQYF
V: TRBV30
J: TRBJ2-7

CDR3: CASRKGTGSHNEQFF
V: TRBV19
J: TRBJ2-1

CDR3: CASSQAVYAEAFF
V: TRBV4-1
J: TRBJ1-1

CDR3: CASTPSGGAGDEQFF
V: TRBV28
J: TRBJ2-1

CDR3: CASSQFPGQGVYNEQFF
V: TRBV4-1
J: TRBJ2-1

CDR3: CASSPPDRSGGYTF
V: TRBV28
J: TRBJ1-2